This T cell receptor (beta chain) emerged from a study of breast tumors, draining lymph nodes, adjacent tissues. Overall study results and limits: Compared with basal-like, luminal-like tumors shared significantly more repertoire with nontumor tissue. That most tumor T cells come from lymph nodes remained unproven. Tumor TCR diversity was below lymph nodes but above nontumor tissue. Findings are consistent with lymph node origin and intratumoral expansion of most tumor T cells.

TCRdb passed the multiplex PCR reads through MiXCR, listing each CDR3 protein once. Here the sample spans more than 250,000 distinct CDR3 sequences, over 30% being singletons. This clonotype was recorded many times. The antigen is unknown. Axillary draining lymph nodes of breast cancer patients supplied the node samples. This CDR3 region has 14 residues. The germline V gene has CDR1 SGHKS and CDR2 YYEKEE (reference sequence). The V and J ends lost 5 bases and 4 bases respectively, with 15 bases between them. The gene calls are TRBV5-5 and TRBJ2-5, with D perhaps matching TRBD1 (6 bases). The source of this sequence is a female donor with breast cancer. Some clones in this sample may be carry-over from other donors' samples. Material for sequencing was axillary lymph node tissue. The CDR3 nucleotides read TGTGCCAGCAGATCCGGGACACTGACAGAGACCCAGTACTTC. This translates into CASRSGTLTETQYF.